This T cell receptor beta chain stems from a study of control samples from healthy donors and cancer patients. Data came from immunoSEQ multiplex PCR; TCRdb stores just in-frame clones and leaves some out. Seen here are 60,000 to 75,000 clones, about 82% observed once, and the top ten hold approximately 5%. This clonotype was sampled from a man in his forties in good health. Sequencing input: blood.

The CDR3, as DNA: TGTGCCAGCTCCGGGCAGGGAACGTTAGATACGCAGTATTTT. This codes for CASSGQGTLDTQYF. The rearrangement links TRBV18 to TRBJ2-3, with a tentative D call TRBD1 (5 bases). V lost 6 bases and J lost 5, with 15 bases in between. The germline gives CDR1 KGHSH, CDR2 LQKENI. The CDR3 is 14 amino acids.